This record concerns one TCR beta chain sequence. This clone was observed a few times. What antigen it recognizes has not been identified. Per-base qualities were not stored, and no clone one base away is much larger. The sample's time point, from its label and the paper: baseline before first vaccination. Vaccinee samples came from UK trials COV001 and COV002, including a single-blind randomized controlled phase 2/3 trial of AZD1222 (ChAdOx1 nCoV-19) in healthy adults. For TCRbeta chain sequencing, PBMC samples were collected from trial participants at day 0 and at day 28 after the second dose. From the germline V gene, CDR1 is MDHEN and CDR2 is SYDVKM. The trim is 6 bases for V and 3 bases for J, with a gap of 20 bases between the germline ends. The CDR3 has 16 amino acids, counting the end cysteine and phenylalanine. Only the CDR3 DNA is retained, 48 bases long and in frame from the first base. This sample was included in a study of T cell responses to AZD1222 COVID-19 vaccine listed by TCRdb under 2021. For context, the study as a whole: AZD1222 recipients whose second dose came at about 4 weeks and those whose second dose came at about 12 weeks were combined into one group, since spike-specific TCR depth and breadth did not differ between the two schedules. TCR sequencing was performed for fewer than 250 trial participants, of whom some 200 were given two doses of AZD1222 and 26 were given two doses of MenACWY control vaccine. Trial participants were enrolled into age subgroups of 18-55, 56-69 and 70-plus years, which contained 148, 28 and 57 TCR-sequenced participants, respectively.

Here is what the overall study found, with its caveats: After two AZD1222 doses, both the breadth and the depth of spike-specific TCRs were significantly higher than at day 0 and than in MenACWY recipients. Because no day 14 peak-response samples were available, repertoires were characterized only after the peak T cell response. Participants were mostly white British, with more females than males. The authors suggested clonal diversity may have been underestimated. Conclusions about previously exposed vaccinees are limited because only six or seven AZD1222 recipients were SARS-CoV-2 seropositive at baseline. The 56-69-year group was small, and its depth increase did not reach significance, likely because of low power. Reportedly, close to half of the unique spike-specific TCRs recognized epitopes lying outside the regions that are mutated in the B.1.351 and B.1.1.7 variants. Vaccine-associated CD4 TCRs spanned the whole spike protein, with dominant responses in regions 160-218 and 743-854.

The CDR3 regions of human TCRbeta chains were subjected to immunosequencing. The published analysis was carried out like this. TCRs in the repertoires were compared against a reference library of SARS-CoV-2-specific TCRs that had been generated with the MIRA antigen-specificity platform. Breadth was defined as the fraction of unique TCRs that were SARS-CoV-2-associated, and depth was defined as the fraction of total T cells that were SARS-CoV-2-associated. Each spike-specific TCR was assigned to its reactive spike region and to a CD4 or CD8 class using the MIRA data. Log10-transformed breadth and depth values were compared by one-way ANOVA with Sidak's multiple comparisons tests. Entries here come from immuneACCESS through TCRdb and include only in-frame sequences with V and J called. Some clones fail to appear in such tables; in the studies checked, an unresolved V gene covers under half of the shortfall, and the cause of the remainder is unknown. D and trimming were read from the DNA, whereas the V and J calls and clone size are those reported in that table. This sample holds 150,000 to 180,000 clones; roughly nine tenths were observed only once. The ten largest clones represent approximately 19% of the sample.

The chain couples TRBV28 to TRBJ1-1, with TRBD1 as a weak D call on 6 bases. Sample: peripheral blood, taken on day 0 of AZD1222 vaccination. The sequence was obtained from an adult in good health. The CDR3 protein sequence reads: CASSRPRPGVDTEAFF. The DNA is as follows: TGTGCCAGCAGCCGACCCCGGCCAGGGGTGGACACTGAAGCTTTCTTT.